These T cell receptor beta chains were read from a single sample in a study of T cells in Graves' hyperthyroidism and ophthalmopathy. One entry per CDR3 protein, called by TCRdb with MiXCR from the multiplex PCR reads. The data show more than 300,000 distinct CDR3 sequences, with approximately 18% seen just once and 35% to 45% held by the top ten. Material: blood. These receptors came from a young man with Graves' ophthalmopathy. Both conserved end residues are part of each CDR3. Fields, in order: V gene, D gene, J gene, clone size, CDR3 protein, CDR3 DNA. D genes are given only for firm matches. Expanded clones get a size class; other rows say once, few or many, or leave the size out.

TRBV3-1	NA	TRBJ2-7	many	CASSRSPSYEQYF	TGTGCCAGCAGCCGATCACCCAGCTACGAGCAGTACTTC
TRBV11-2	NA	TRBJ1-2	many	CASSLFRRGDGYTF	TGTGCCAGCAGCTTATTTAGGAGGGGCGATGGCTACACCTTC
TRBV5-5	NA	TRBJ1-2	few	CASSSSGQGRQGYTF	TGTGCCAGCAGCTCCTCGGGTCAGGGGAGGCAGGGCTACACCTTC
TRBV7-9	NA	TRBJ2-7	many	CASSLAHSRSLEQYF	TGTGCCAGCAGCTTAGCCCACTCTAGGTCCCTCGAGCAGTACTTC
TRBV5-1	NA	TRBJ2-7	NA	CASSSLDNIYEQYF	TGCGCCAGCAGCTCCCTGGACAACATCTACGAGCAGTACTTC
TRBV7-2	TRBD1	TRBJ2-5	few	CASSSGTANQETQYF	TGTGCCAGCAGCTCCGGGACAGCTAACCAAGAGACCCAGTACTTC
TRBV7-8	NA	TRBJ2-2	NA	CASSPLGEELFF	TGTGCCAGCAGCCCCCTTGGAGAGGAGCTGTTTTTT
TRBV12-3/TRBV12-4	NA	TRBJ1-1	many	CASTQGKNTEAFF	TGTGCCAGCACTCAGGGAAAGAACACTGAAGCTTTCTTT
TRBV10-3	NA	TRBJ1-2	NA	CAIEQSESGGYTF	TGTGCCATCGAACAATCGGAGTCTGGGGGCTACACCTTC
TRBV7-6	NA	TRBJ2-7	NA	CATGAGADTYEQYF	TGTGCCACCGGGGCAGGTGCGGATACCTACGAGCAGTACTTC
TRBV2	TRBD1	TRBJ1-1	few	CARRDRGLEAFF	TGTGCCAGGCGGGACAGGGGGCTTGAAGCTTTCTTT
TRBV15	NA	TRBJ1-5	few	CATSRDRVGNQPQHF	TGTGCCACCAGCAGAGATCGGGTAGGCAATCAGCCCCAGCATTTT
TRBV4-1	TRBD2	TRBJ2-1	NA	CASSQDPDSGSYNEQFF	TGCGCCAGCAGCCAAGATCCAGATAGCGGGAGTTACAATGAGCAGTTCTTC
TRBV19	NA	TRBJ1-5	NA	CASSRGTLSNQPQHF	TGTGCCAGTAGTAGGGGAACCCTCAGCAATCAGCCCCAGCATTTT
TRBV11-2	NA	TRBJ2-2	many	CASSLPPTGRVENTGELFF	TGTGCCAGCAGCTTACCCCCCACCGGTCGTGTGGAAAACACCGGGGAGCTGTTTTTT
TRBV11-2	NA	TRBJ2-5	many	CATQPQVRETQYF	TGTGCCACCCAGCCCCAAGTTCGGGAGACCCAGTACTTC
TRBV29-1	TRBD2	TRBJ2-2	NA	CSVIGGSDTGELFF	TGCAGCGTTATCGGCGGGAGCGACACCGGGGAGCTGTTTTTT